This TCR beta chain was sequenced for a study of glioma-infiltrating T cells. Overall study: Approximately 1 million peripheral T cells were targeted at roughly 4- to 11-fold coverage.

The iRepertoire nested amplicon-rescue multiplex PCR amplified TCR alpha and beta CDR3s from RNA. TCRdb ran MiXCR on the multiplex PCR reads and lists one entry per CDR3 protein. The profile shows a few hundred thousand distinct CDR3 sequences, 41% of them singletons. The table lists this clonotype with a few counts. Sequencing was done on a sample of glioma tissue, nonneoplastic brain tissue, or PBMCs (not recorded which). This receptor was obtained from a human donor with low-grade glioma or glioblastoma, undergoing nonglioma brain surgery, or in good health (not recorded which).

CDR3 amino acids: CASITPRGALYEQYF. The CDR3 region has the DNA TGTGCCAGCATCACTCCCCGGGGTGCCCTCTACGAGCAGTACTTC. The V gene is TRBV28, the J gene TRBJ2-7; maybe TRBD2 (5 bases). CDR1 and CDR2 from the germline V gene are MDHEN and SYDVKM. The CDR3 runs 15 residues. The germline V and J ends were trimmed by 7 bases and 3 bases, with 19 bases remaining between them.